These 5 T cell receptor beta chains were sequenced from one sample in a study of CD8+CD57+ T cells in acquired aplastic anemia (dated 2018 in TCRdb). Sequencing relied on an Illumina HiSeq 2000. Genomic DNA was used as template for profiling of TCR beta VDJ combinations and CDR3 sequences. TCRdb reanalyzed the raw reads on its own, using fastp at Q25 for trimming and MiXCR for clone calling, and kept in-frame beta chains. Each entry merges the rows of one CDR3 protein and shows their most common DNA and genes. The table for this sample lists hundreds of thousands of distinct CDR3 sequences; roughly 64% of them were counted only once. The ten largest clones take up more than 3.5% of the sample. The sequenced sample consisted of sorted CD4+, CD8+, or CD8+CD57+ T cells (not recorded which) from PBMCs. The receptors were gathered from a human donor in good health, serving as a control.

The rearrangement uses TRBV7-8 and TRBJ1-2; TRBD1 matches 12 bases. CDR1 is SGHVS and CDR2 is FQNEAQ in the germline V gene. The CDR3 length is 16 residues. The V gene end was trimmed by 2 bases and the J gene end by 11 bases; junction bases not matched to a gene: 12. This chain's CDR3 is CASSLRDRGPYEQYTF. CDR3 nucleotides: TGTGCCAGCAGCTTACGGGACAGGGGGCCCTACGAGCAGTACACCTTC. Looking up the rest from reference TRBV7-8 and TRBJ1-2 gives the full variable domain: GAGVSQSPRYKVAKRGQDVALRCDPISGHVSLFWYQQALGQGPEFLTYFQNEAQLDKSGLPSDRFFAERPEGSVSTLKIQRTQQEDSAVYLCASSLRDRGPYEQYTFGSGTRLTVV.

On this clonotype itself: An end of the junction does not agree with germline; a read error may underlie this. The chain couples TRBV5-1 to TRBJ2-5; D might be TRBD1 (6 bases). Germline V gene data show CDR1 as SGHRS and CDR2 as YFSETQ. The CDR3 sequence is 13 residues long. The DNA for the CDR3 is TGCGCCAGCAGTGTTGGACAGAGAGAGAGCCAGTACTTC. This encodes CASSVGQRESQYF.

This clonotype was detected once. The V call is TRBV15, the J call TRBJ1-6, with D unclear. Trimming cost V 4 bases and J 7 bases, with 8 bases left between them. The CDR3 is made up of 13 amino acids. Per the germline V gene, CDR1 is LNHNV and CDR2 is YYDKDF (reference sequence). The CDR3 DNA is TGTGCCACCAGCAACTTGGCGAATTCACCCCTCCACTTT. Amino acids: CATSNLANSPLHF.

This clonotype was picked up many times. This chain joins TRBV12-3 or TRBV12-4 and TRBJ1-3; 8 bases line up with TRBD1. V was pared by 0 bases and J by 0 bases, with 4 bases of the junction left unmatched. The CDR3 consists of 17 residues. The CDR3 DNA sequence: TGTGCCAGCAGTTTAGCGATCAGGGGGCACTCTGGAAACACCATATATTTT. It translates to CASSLAIRGHSGNTIYF.

The rearrangement uses TRBV11-3 and TRBJ2-5, with TRBD2 as a possible D gene (6 bases). Trimming shortened V by 1 base and J by 4 bases, and 10 bases separated the two germline ends. Germline values: CDR1 SGHNT, CDR2 YENEEA. The CDR3 consists of 14 residues. The chain's CDR3 is CASSLARTTETQYF. For the CDR3, the DNA is TGTGCCAGCAGCTTAGCCCGGACTACAGAGACCCAGTACTTC.